The 20 T cell receptor beta chains in this list originate from one sample, sequenced in a study of patients and donors after allogeneic stem cell transplantation. TCRdb re-called the RT-PCR reads with MiXCR, one entry per CDR3 protein. Here the sample spans roughly 940,000 distinct CDR3 sequences, approximately 19% being singletons. Sequenced input: blood, either unsorted or a sorted T cell fraction (not recorded which). The receptor set was obtained from a human donor who was either an allogeneic HSCT recipient or a stem cell or donor lymphocyte infusion donor (not recorded which). It is not recorded whose cells these are; they may come from a transplant donor.

In this sample, this clonotype turned up a few times. The chain recombines TRBV27 with TRBJ2-1; D tentatively fits TRBD1 or TRBD2 (6 bases each). Trimming took 5 bases from V and 7 from J, leaving 15 bases between them. This CDR3 has 14 amino acids. Germline V lookup: CDR1 MNHEY, CDR2 SMNVEV (reference sequence). The DNA of the CDR3 is TGTGCCAGCAGTGTGCGTGGGGGGCCAAATGAGCAGTTCTTC. This encodes CASSVRGGPNEQFF.

In its sample, this clonotype was seen many times. The chain employs TRBV12-3 or TRBV12-4 and TRBJ1-1; D is uncertain. CDR3 size: 10 residues. The germline V and J ends were trimmed by 5 bases and 5 bases, with 3 bases remaining between them. The CDR3 loop is CASSRTEAFF. The CDR3 DNA sequence: TGTGCCAGCAGTCGTACTGAAGCTTTCTTT.

A few counts support this clonotype. The V gene is TRBV2, the J gene TRBJ2-1; D is perhaps TRBD1 or TRBD2 (6 bases each). V lost 8 bases and J lost 0, with 14 bases in between. The CDR3 loop spans 15 amino acids. Per germline, CDR1 SNHLY and CDR2 FYNNEI. CDR3 region: CASVERGVSYNEQFF. The CDR3 coding sequence is TGTGCCAGCGTAGAGAGGGGGGTCTCCTACAATGAGCAGTTCTTC.

Only a few counts were recorded for this clonotype. The chain has TRBV7-2 and TRBJ2-2, with D perhaps TRBD1 or TRBD2 (5 bases each). Trimming left V 8 bases short and J 8 bases short, with 15 bases between. The CDR3 has 13 amino acids. Germline V CDR1 and CDR2: SGHTA, FQGNSA. CDR3: CASVSSGQGELFF. The DNA of the CDR3 is TGTGCCAGCGTTTCATCGGGGCAAGGGGAGCTGTTTTTT. Looking up the rest from reference TRBV7-2 and TRBJ2-2 gives the full variable domain: GAGVSQSPSNKVTEKGKDVELRCDPISGHTALYWYRQSLGQGLEFLIYFQGNSAPDKSGLPSDRFSAERTGGSVSTLTIQRTQQEDSAVYLCASVSSGQGELFFGEGSRLTVL.

This clonotype was detected only a few times. CDR3 region: CASSLTGTGTYGYTF. The CDR3 DNA sequence: TGTGCCAGCAGTCTCACCGGGACAGGGACCTATGGCTACACCTTC. The rearrangement joins TRBV12-3 or TRBV12-4 to TRBJ1-2; TRBD1 matches 9 bases. The ends lost 5 bases at V and 4 bases at J; junction bases unmatched: 8. CDR3 length equals 15 residues.

This clonotype was seen a few times. This chain connects TRBV28 to TRBJ1-1; 8 bases fit TRBD1. The germline V gene encodes CDR1 MDHEN and CDR2 SYDVKM. Germline trimming cut 5 bases from V and 3 bases from J; bases unmatched to any gene: 5. This CDR3 is built from 14 residues. This CDR3 reads CASSRDRQYTEAFF. In nucleotides, the CDR3 is TGTGCCAGCAGTAGGGACAGGCAATACACTGAAGCTTTCTTT.

In its sample, this clonotype was seen a few times. V gene TRBV20-1 combines with J gene TRBJ2-7, with unresolved D. The germline V and J ends were trimmed by 0 bases and 1 base, with 13 bases remaining between them. There are 15 residues in the CDR3. Germline CDR1 DFQATT, CDR2 SNEGSKA (reference sequence). CDR3 loop: CSARERLFGSYEQYF. For the CDR3, the DNA is TGCAGTGCTAGAGAACGCCTTTTCGGTTCCTACGAGCAGTACTTC.

In this sample, this clonotype turned up a few times. V is TRBV12-3 or TRBV12-4 and J is TRBJ2-3, with D uncertain. V was cut by 3 bases and J by 11 bases, with 9 bases left in between. The CDR3 contains 11 residues. DNA for the CDR3: TGTGCCAGCAGTTTTAAGAATAGGCAGTATTTT. Translating it yields CASSFKNRQYF.

This clonotype occurred a few times. The CDR3 sequence is CASSPPGQGINEQYF. The CDR3 DNA follows: TGTGCCAGCTCTCCTCCGGGACAGGGAATCAACGAGCAGTACTTC. The chain carries TRBV25-1 and TRBJ2-7, with TRBD1 matching 9 bases. The CDR3 runs to 15 residues. Germline V gene sequence: CDR1 MGHDK, CDR2 SYGVNS. Trimming cost V 8 bases and J 5 bases; bases outside gene matches: 13.

The rearrangement joins TRBV20-1 to TRBJ1-5; D is perhaps TRBD1 (5 bases). The germline V gene encodes CDR1 DFQATT and CDR2 SNEGSKA (reference sequence). The CDR3 covers 15 residues. Trimming removed 0 bases from V and 4 bases from J, with 13 bases in between. The CDR3 DNA is TGCAGTGCTAGAGACCTCCGGGGGGTTAATCAGCCCCAGCATTTT. It yields the protein CSARDLRGVNQPQHF.

This clonotype was picked up a small number of times. The chain carries TRBV5-1 and TRBJ1-2; possible D gene TRBD1, 5 bases. This CDR3 has 14 amino acids. The V and J ends lost 0 bases and 8 bases respectively, with 14 bases between them. CDR1 is SGHRS, CDR2 YFSETQ, per germline. CDR3 DNA sequence: TGCGCCAGCAGCTTGGCCATCTCCCCAGGGGGCTACACCTTC. It yields the protein CASSLAISPGGYTF.

This clonotype was found many times. CDR3 sequence (DNA): TGTGCCAGCAGTATTATCACTGGGAACACTGAAGCTTTCTTT. It codes for CASSIITGNTEAFF. The chain links TRBV12-3 or TRBV12-4 to TRBJ1-1; D is unclear. The CDR3 covers 14 residues. Trimming cost V 5 bases and J 1 base, with 11 bases left between them.

The chain combines TRBV7-2 with TRBJ2-7; D is ambiguous. CDR3 size: 15 residues. V lost 1 base and J 2 bases, leaving 12 bases between the germline ends. Looked up from germline, CDR1 is SGHTA and CDR2 is FQGNSA. In DNA form, the CDR3 reads TGTGCCAGCAGCTTAGATTACCGTCAGACCTACGAGCAGTACTTC. Amino acids: CASSLDYRQTYEQYF.

This clonotype was recorded a few times. The V call is TRBV20-1, the J call TRBJ2-5, with 11 bases fitting TRBD2. The CDR3 runs 14 residues. Germline values: CDR1 DFQATT, CDR2 SNEGSKA (reference sequence). Trimming took 0 bases from V and 4 from J; bases not matched to a gene: 1. CDR3 DNA: TGCAGTGCTAGAGAAGGACTAGCGGGAGAGACCCAGTACTTC. Translating it yields CSAREGLAGETQYF.

V gene TRBV20-1 combines with J gene TRBJ2-2; 7 positions match TRBD2. CDR1 DFQATT and CDR2 SNEGSKA come from the germline V gene (reference sequence). The V gene end was trimmed by 1 base and the J gene end by 5 bases; junction bases not matched to a gene: 7. The CDR3 length is 15 residues. CDR3 DNA sequence: TGCAGTGCTAGAGTGGCGGGAGCGTGGACCGGGGAGCTGTTTTTT. Amino acid sequence: CSARVAGAWTGELFF.

This clonotype was seen many times. This rearrangement joins TRBV4-3 to TRBJ2-3; 10 bases line up with TRBD2. The junction had 9 bases not matched to a gene; V was cut back by 0 bases and J by 3 bases. Germline assignment: CDR1 LGHNA and CDR2 YSLEER. This CDR3 comprises 18 residues. CDR3 DNA sequence: TGCGCCAGCAGCCAAGATATACCGGCTAGCGGGGGAACAGATACGCAGTATTTT. Translating it yields CASSQDIPASGGTDTQYF.

This clonotype showed up just a few times. This rearrangement joins TRBV20-1 to TRBJ1-1; D is undetermined. This CDR3 region has 13 residues. Germline lookup yields CDR1 DFQATT and CDR2 SNEGSKA (reference sequence). V lost 3 bases and J lost 1, with 9 bases in between. The chain's CDR3 is CSASGRENTEAFF. CDR3 nucleotide sequence: TGCAGTGCTAGTGGTCGGGAGAACACTGAAGCTTTCTTT.

This clonotype has at least ten counts. The chain carries TRBV12-3 or TRBV12-4 and TRBJ1-1; the D is unclear. The CDR3 is made up of 11 amino acids. Trimming stripped 3 bases from V and 7 bases from J, with 6 bases between. The CDR3 loop reads CASSFLGEAFF. The CDR3 DNA reads TGTGCCAGCAGTTTCCTGGGTGAAGCTTTCTTT.

This clonotype was counted a few times. The CDR3 DNA reads as TGTGCCAGCAGCGACGCGGAGAGGAACACTGAAGCTTTCTTT. Amino acid sequence: CASSDAERNTEAFF. The chain uses TRBV11-2 and TRBJ1-1; D not certain. The V and J ends lost 5 bases and 1 base respectively, with 11 bases between them. This CDR3 is 14 amino acids long. The germline V gene has CDR1 SGHAT and CDR2 FQNNGV.

This clonotype appeared a few times. The CDR3 region has the DNA TGTGCCAGCAGCTTACGACTTGACGTCCTGACTTTC. Translating it yields CASSLRLDVLTF. The chain couples TRBV3-1 to TRBJ2-6; D unclear. Trimming pared 5 bases from V and 11 bases from J, leaving 10 bases between. The germline V gene has CDR1 LGHDT and CDR2 YNNKEL (reference sequence). The CDR3 spans 12 residues.